This T cell receptor (beta chain) was found in a study of cytomegalovirus exposure and HLA in healthy donors. Study summary: An earlier analysis identified fewer than 130 million unique TCR beta sequences in 150 million to 200 million T cells. Overall study findings and caveats: Analyzed later, most CMV-associated TCR beta chains appeared HLA-restricted.

Those who donated were healthy bone marrow donors. The CDR3 length is 16 residues. V gave up 0 bases and J gave up 5 bases; unmatched junction bases: 9. CDR1 and CDR2 (germline): SGDLS, YYNGEE. It was with 60 Vbeta and 13 Jbeta primers that the PCR ran. The data were produced by immunoSEQ multiplex PCR, yet TCRdb's version contains in-frame clones alone and is incomplete. This sample has about 90,000 clones; 60% to 85% occur once, and the top ten carry 2% to 2.5%. As regards this clone: Antigen specificity is unknown.

This sequence originates from a boy aged 5-17 years in good health and CMV-seronegative. The chain has TRBV9 and TRBJ2-7; 9 bases match TRBD1. Sequencing was carried out using PBMCs. DNA of the CDR3: TGTGCCAGCAGCGTAGCTGTCGGGACAGGGTCCGACGAGCAGTACTTC. It codes for CASSVAVGTGSDEQYF.